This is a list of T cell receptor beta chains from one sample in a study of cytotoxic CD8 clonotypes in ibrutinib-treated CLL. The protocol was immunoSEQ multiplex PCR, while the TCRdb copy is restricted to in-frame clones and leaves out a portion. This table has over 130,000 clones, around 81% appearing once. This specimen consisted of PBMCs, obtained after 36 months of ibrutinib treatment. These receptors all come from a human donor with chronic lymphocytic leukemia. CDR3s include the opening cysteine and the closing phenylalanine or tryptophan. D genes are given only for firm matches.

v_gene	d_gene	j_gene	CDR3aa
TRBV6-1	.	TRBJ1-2	CASSEPGPSGEGYTF
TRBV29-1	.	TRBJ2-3	CSVDPSDTDTQYF
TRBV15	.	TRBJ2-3	CATSRGVQSSTDTQYF
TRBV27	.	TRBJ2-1	CASSYGARGPVPNEQFF
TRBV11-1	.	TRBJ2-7	CASSLGSVGTYEQYF
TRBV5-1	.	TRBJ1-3	CASSTIPSGNTIYF
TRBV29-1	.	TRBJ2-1	CSVKSGTGLDEQFF
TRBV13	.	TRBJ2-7	CASSHLGTYEQYF
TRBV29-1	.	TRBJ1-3	CSVEDRGGPGNTIYF
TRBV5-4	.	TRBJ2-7	CASSLVTARDFGEGYEQYF
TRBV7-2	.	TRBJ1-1	CASSSTGLNTEAFF
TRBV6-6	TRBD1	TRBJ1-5	CASSSGQGQPQHF
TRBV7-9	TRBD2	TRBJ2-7	CASSPGLAFYEQYF
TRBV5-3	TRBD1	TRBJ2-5	CAMKGPDRGERETQYF
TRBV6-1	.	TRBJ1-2	CASTMDYYGYTF